This T cell receptor beta chain was captured in a study of T cells in Graves' hyperthyroidism and ophthalmopathy. This clonotype has more than one count but fewer than ten. What it binds is unknown. Germline CDR1 MDHEN, CDR2 SYDVKM. The length of the CDR3 is 15 residues. The ends were cut back, 4 bases at V and 2 bases at J, with 12 bases in the middle. General study results and limits: The model forecast ophthalmopathy, anticipating it by a median around 6.9 months before onset.

RNA transcripts yielded amplified TCR beta CDR3 regions. The primer set for the first-round RT-PCR of the TCR CDR3 was HTBI. TCRdb used MiXCR to reprocess the multiplex PCR reads, holding one entry per CDR3 protein. The sample lists fewer than 350,000 distinct CDR3 sequences, 20% to 25% occurring once. Material for sequencing was blood. The sequence was obtained from a woman aged 50 to 60 with Graves' hyperthyroidism. The chain has TRBV28 and TRBJ2-1; the D is unclear. In DNA form, the CDR3 reads TGTGCCAGCAGTTCCCCACCTAAGGCCTACAATGAGCAGTTCTTC. This sequence encodes CASSSPPKAYNEQFF.